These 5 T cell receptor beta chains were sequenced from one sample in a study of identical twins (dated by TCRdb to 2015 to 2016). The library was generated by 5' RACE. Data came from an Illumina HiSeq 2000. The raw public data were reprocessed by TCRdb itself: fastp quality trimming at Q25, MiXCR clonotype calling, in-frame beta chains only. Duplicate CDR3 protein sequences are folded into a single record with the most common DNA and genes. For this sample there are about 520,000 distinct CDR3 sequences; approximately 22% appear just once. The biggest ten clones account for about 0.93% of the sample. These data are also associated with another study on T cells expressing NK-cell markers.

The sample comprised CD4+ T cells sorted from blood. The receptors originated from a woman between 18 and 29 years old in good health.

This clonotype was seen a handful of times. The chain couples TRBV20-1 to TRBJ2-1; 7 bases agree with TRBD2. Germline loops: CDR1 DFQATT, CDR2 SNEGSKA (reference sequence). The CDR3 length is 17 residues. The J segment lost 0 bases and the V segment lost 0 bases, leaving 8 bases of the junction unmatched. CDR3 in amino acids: CSARDRASGISYNEQFF. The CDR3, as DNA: TGCAGTGCTAGAGATCGGGCTAGCGGAATCTCCTACAATGAGCAGTTCTTC.

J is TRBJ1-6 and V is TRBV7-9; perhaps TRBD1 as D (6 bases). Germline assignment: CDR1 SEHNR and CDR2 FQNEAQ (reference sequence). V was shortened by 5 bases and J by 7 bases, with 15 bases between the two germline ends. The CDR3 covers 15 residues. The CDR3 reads CASSPGGGGNSPLHF. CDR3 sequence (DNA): TGTGCCAGCAGCCCGGGAGGGGGTGGCAATTCACCCCTCCACTTT.

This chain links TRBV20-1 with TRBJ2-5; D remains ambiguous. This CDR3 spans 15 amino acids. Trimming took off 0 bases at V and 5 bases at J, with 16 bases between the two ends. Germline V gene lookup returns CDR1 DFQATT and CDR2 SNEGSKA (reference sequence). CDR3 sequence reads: CSARDLGRAAETQYF. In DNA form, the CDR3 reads TGCAGTGCTAGAGATCTGGGCAGAGCAGCGGAGACCCAGTACTTC.

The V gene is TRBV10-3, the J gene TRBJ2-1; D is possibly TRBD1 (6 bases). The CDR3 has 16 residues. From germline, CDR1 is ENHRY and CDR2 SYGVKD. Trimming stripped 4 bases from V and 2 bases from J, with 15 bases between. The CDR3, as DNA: TGTGCCATCAGTGGGTCAGCAGGGGCGACCTACAATGAGCAGTTCTTC. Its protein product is CAISGSAGATYNEQFF.

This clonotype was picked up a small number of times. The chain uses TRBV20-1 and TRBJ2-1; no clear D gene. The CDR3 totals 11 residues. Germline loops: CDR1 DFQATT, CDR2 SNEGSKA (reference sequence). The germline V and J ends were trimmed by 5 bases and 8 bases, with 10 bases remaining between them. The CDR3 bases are TGCAGTGCTGAGTGGTCCTATGAGCAGTTCTTC. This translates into CSAEWSYEQFF.